This is a list of T cell receptor beta chains from one sample in a study of cytomegalovirus exposure and HLA in healthy donors. Profiled with immunoSEQ multiplex PCR; TCRdb holds only in-frame clones, not every one. Of more than 85,000 clones in the sample, approximately 82% were seen once. The sequencing input was PBMCs. These receptors came from a man aged 25-45 years in good health and CMV-seropositive. The CDR3 runs from the conserved cysteine through the conserved F or W. A D gene is named only where the DNA matches it firmly. Only some rows state a clone size, as once, few, many or a class for expanded clones.

>TRBV5-1|15|TRBJ1-1|TRBD1|-
CASSLASGTDTEAFF
TGCGCCAGCAGCTTGGCTTCCGGGACAGACACTGAAGCTTTCTTT
>TRBV14|15|TRBJ2-3|TRBD2|-
CASSPLGGVTDTQYF
TGTGCCAGCAGTCCCCTGGGGGGGGTCACAGATACGCAGTATTTT
>TRBV10-2|15|TRBJ1-4|TRBD1|-
CASRGDSATNEKLFF
TGCGCCAGCAGGGGGGACAGTGCAACTAATGAAAAACTGTTTTTT
>TRBV28|17|TRBJ1-2|TRBD1|-
CASRRRQGLTGGYGYTF
TGTGCCAGCAGGCGGCGACAGGGGCTAACCGGGGGCTATGGCTACACCTTC
>TRBV9|14|TRBJ1-6|-|-
CASSVDGQYSPLHF
TGTGCCAGCAGCGTAGATGGACAATATTCACCCCTCCACTTT
>TRBV6-5|15|TRBJ2-7|-|-
CASSYSPGSLYEQYF
TGTGCCAGCAGTTACTCGCCGGGATCCCTCTACGAGCAGTACTTC
>TRBV15|16|TRBJ2-7|-|-
CATSRDWGEFSYEQYF
TGTGCCACCAGCAGAGATTGGGGGGAGTTCTCCTACGAGCAGTACTTC
>TRBV7-9|16|TRBJ1-6|-|few
CASSPLGTVANSPLHF
TGTGCCAGCAGCCCCCTGGGGACTGTAGCCAATTCACCCCTCCACTTT
>TRBV6-5|13|TRBJ2-7|-|-
CASTPSPVHEQYF
TGTGCCAGCACCCCCTCGCCTGTGCACGAGCAGTACTTC
>TRBV7-8|15|TRBJ2-7|-|-
CASSLGRGRNYEQYF
TGTGCCAGCAGCTTAGGGCGGGGCAGAAACTACGAGCAGTACTTC
>TRBV19|11|TRBJ1-2|-|-
CASSSSGGYTF
TGTGCCAGTAGTAGCAGCGGAGGCTACACCTTC
>TRBV2|12|TRBJ1-1|-|-
CAALGPNTEAFF
TGTGCCGCCCTTGGGCCGAACACTGAAGCTTTCTTT
>TRBV6-5|15|TRBJ2-7|TRBD1|once
CASSYLTGGKYEQYF
TGTGCCAGCAGTTACCTGACAGGGGGCAAGTACGAGCAGTACTTC
>TRBV4-1|17|TRBJ2-3|TRBD2|-
CASSQEGLASPTDTQYF
TGCGCCAGCAGCCAAGAGGGACTAGCGTCGCCAACAGATACGCAGTATTTT
>TRBV7-9|15|TRBJ1-4|-|-
CASSSPRQINEKLFF
TGTGCCAGCAGCTCCCCTCGACAGATTAATGAAAAACTGTTTTTT
>TRBV7-2|16|TRBJ2-3|-|-
CASTPTRDSNTDTQYF
TGTGCCAGCACCCCTACTCGGGACTCAAACACAGATACGCAGTATTTT
>TRBV6-5|15|TRBJ2-7|-|-
CASSYSTSGNYERYF
TGTGCCAGCAGTTACTCGACCTCAGGGAATTACGAGCGGTACTTC
>TRBV6-5|13|TRBJ2-5|-|-
CASRRGLKETQYF
TGTGCCAGCAGACGGGGACTGAAAGAGACCCAGTACTTC
>TRBV5-1|14|TRBJ2-7|-|-
CASSPGTSPHEQYF
TGCGCCAGCAGCCCGGGGACAAGCCCGCACGAGCAGTACTTC
>TRBV20-1|10|TRBJ2-7|-|-
CSARPTGQYF
TGCAGTGCTAGACCCACCGGGCAGTACTTC
>TRBV5-6|12|TRBJ2-1|-|-
CASSLGRNEQFF
TGTGCCAGCAGCTTGGGTCGCAATGAGCAGTTCTTC
>TRBV28|14|TRBJ2-5|-|-
CASSLNLGSGAQYF
TGTGCCAGCAGTTTAAATTTGGGCTCCGGGGCCCAGTACTTC
>TRBV12-5|16|TRBJ2-3|TRBD2|-
CASGSSSGIRTDTQYF
TGTGCTAGTGGTTCCTCTAGCGGTATTCGGACAGATACGCAGTATTTT
>TRBV28|12|TRBJ2-3|-|-
CASSLLSDTQYF
TGTGCCAGCAGTTTACTGTCAGATACGCAGTATTTT
>TRBV2|14|TRBJ1-3|-|few
CASRELVSGNTIYF
TGTGCCAGCAGAGAGCTGGTCTCTGGAAACACCATATATTTT
>TRBV19|14|TRBJ1-5|TRBD1|few
CASTKDRVHQPQHF
TGTGCCAGTACTAAAGACAGGGTTCACCAGCCCCAGCATTTT
>TRBV5-1|15|TRBJ2-7|-|few
CASSPTGTSSYEQYF
TGCGCCAGCAGCCCAACCGGGACTTCGTCCTACGAGCAGTACTTC
>TRBV29-1|13|TRBJ1-5|-|once
CSVQRFPNQPQHF
TGCAGCGTCCAACGGTTCCCCAATCAGCCCCAGCATTTT
>TRBV11-2|14|TRBJ2-7|-|-
CASSLGPGQYEQYF
TGTGCCAGCAGCTTAGGACCAGGGCAATACGAGCAGTACTTC
>TRBV4-1|14|TRBJ1-2|TRBD1|-
CASSQTGTVYGYTF
TGCGCCAGCAGCCAGACCGGGACAGTCTATGGCTACACCTTC
>TRBV6-6|16|TRBJ1-6|TRBD1|-
CASSYPDRRYNSPLHF
TGTGCCAGCAGTTACCCGGACAGGAGATATAATTCACCCCTCCACTTT
>TRBV27|14|TRBJ2-5|-|-
CASSLTGPQETQYF
TGTGCCAGCAGCCTCACAGGGCCTCAAGAGACCCAGTACTTC
>TRBV4-3|14|TRBJ2-7|TRBD1|few
CASSQRQGDYEQYF
TGCGCCAGCAGCCAACGACAGGGAGACTACGAGCAGTACTTC
>TRBV9|14|TRBJ1-2|TRBD1|-
CASSVRTGGGGYTF
TGTGCCAGCAGCGTTAGGACAGGGGGTGGTGGCTACACCTTC
>TRBV4-1|16|TRBJ2-7|TRBD2|-
CASSQYWSGGAYEQYF
TGCGCCAGCAGCCAATATTGGAGCGGGGGAGCGTACGAGCAGTACTTC
>TRBV4-3|15|TRBJ2-5|-|-
CASSQGVGVGGTQYF
TGCGCCAGCAGCCAAGGGGTGGGAGTGGGAGGGACCCAGTACTTC
>TRBV5-5|12|TRBJ2-7|-|-
CASSLTGPEQYF
TGTGCCAGCAGCTTGACAGGACCCGAGCAGTACTTC
>TRBV7-2|14|TRBJ1-2|-|once
CASSIGDASGGYTF
TGTGCCAGCAGCATTGGTGACGCCTCGGGTGGCTACACCTTC
>TRBV30|16|TRBJ2-2|-|-
CAWAPAGRGNTGELFF
TGTGCCTGGGCCCCCGCCGGCAGGGGGAACACCGGGGAGCTGTTTTTT
>TRBV7-8|17|TRBJ1-3|TRBD1|once
CASSLGDRVLRGNTIYF
TGTGCCAGCAGCTTAGGAGACAGGGTGTTGCGGGGAAACACCATATATTTT
>TRBV6-5|15|TRBJ1-2|-|-
CASSYSIGENYGYTF
TGTGCCAGCAGTTACTCGATAGGGGAAAACTATGGCTACACCTTC